This TCR beta chain is drawn from a study of T cells after yellow fever vaccination. Study at large: Preparation used SMART-Seq v4 Ultra Low Input for the low-cell-number fractions.

The CDR3 has 14 amino acids. Trimming removed 5 bases from V and 2 bases from J; junction bases left unmatched: 5. The germline V gene encodes CDR1 KGHSH and CDR2 LQKENI. MiXCR was run by TCRdb on the 5' RACE reads, yielding one entry per CDR3 protein. The sample has roughly 310,000 distinct CDR3 sequences, 8% to 10% seen once. The sequence was obtained from a man younger than 30 who received the YFV17D yellow fever vaccine. Specimen: PBMCs, collected on the day of the first yellow fever vaccination. The chain is built from TRBV18 and TRBJ2-7, with 8 bases identical to TRBD1. CDR3 in DNA: TGTGCCAGCTCAGGGCAGGGGGCGGCCTACGAGCAGTACTTC. Translation gives CASSGQGAAYEQYF.